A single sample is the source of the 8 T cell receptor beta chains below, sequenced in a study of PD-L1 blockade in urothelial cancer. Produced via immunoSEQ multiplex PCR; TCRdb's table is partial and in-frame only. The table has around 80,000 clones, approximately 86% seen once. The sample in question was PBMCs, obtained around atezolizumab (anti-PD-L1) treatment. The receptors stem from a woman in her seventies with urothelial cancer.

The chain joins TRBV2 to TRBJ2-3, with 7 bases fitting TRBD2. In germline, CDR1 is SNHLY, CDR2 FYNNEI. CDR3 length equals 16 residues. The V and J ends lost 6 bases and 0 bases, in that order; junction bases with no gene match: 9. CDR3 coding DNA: TGTGCCAGCAGAGCGCAAGCGGGATCAAGCACAGATACGCAGTATTTT. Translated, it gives CASRAQAGSSTDTQYF.

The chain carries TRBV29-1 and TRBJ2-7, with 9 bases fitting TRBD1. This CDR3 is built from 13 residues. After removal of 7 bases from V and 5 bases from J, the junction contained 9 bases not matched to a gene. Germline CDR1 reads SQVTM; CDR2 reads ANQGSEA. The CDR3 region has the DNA TGCAGCGGAGGGACAGGGACGGGGAACGAGCAGTACTTC. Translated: CSGGTGTGNEQYF.

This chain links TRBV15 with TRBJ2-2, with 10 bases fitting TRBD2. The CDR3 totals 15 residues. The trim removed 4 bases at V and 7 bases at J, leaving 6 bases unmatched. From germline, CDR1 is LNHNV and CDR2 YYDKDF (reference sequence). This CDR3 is CATSTDASGGGELFF. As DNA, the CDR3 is TGTGCCACCAGCACAGATGCTAGCGGGGGCGGGGAGCTGTTTTTT.

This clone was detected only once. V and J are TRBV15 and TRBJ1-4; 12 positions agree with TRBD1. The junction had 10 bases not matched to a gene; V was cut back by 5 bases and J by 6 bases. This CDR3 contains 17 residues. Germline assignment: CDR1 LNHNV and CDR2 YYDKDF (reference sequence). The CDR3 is CATSVRDRGRAYEKLFF. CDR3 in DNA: TGTGCCACCAGCGTCCGGGACAGGGGGCGGGCATATGAAAAACTGTTTTTT.

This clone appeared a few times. CDR3 in amino acids: CASSPHWTSGRTDTQYF. The CDR3 DNA reads as TGTGCCAGCAGTCCCCATTGGACTAGCGGGCGAACAGATACGCAGTATTTT. This chain links TRBV28 with TRBJ2-3; 11 nucleotides align to TRBD2. The V segment lost 5 bases and the J segment 3 bases; nucleotides outside the gene matches: 10. CDR3 length equals 17 residues. Looked up from germline, CDR1 is MDHEN and CDR2 is SYDVKM.

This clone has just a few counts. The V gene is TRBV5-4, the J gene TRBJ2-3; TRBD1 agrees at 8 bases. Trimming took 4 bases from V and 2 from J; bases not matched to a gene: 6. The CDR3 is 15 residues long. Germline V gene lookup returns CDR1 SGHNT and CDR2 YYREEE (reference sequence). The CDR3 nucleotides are TGTGCCAGCAGCCTACGGGACAGGTACACAGATACGCAGTATTTT. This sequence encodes CASSLRDRYTDTQYF.

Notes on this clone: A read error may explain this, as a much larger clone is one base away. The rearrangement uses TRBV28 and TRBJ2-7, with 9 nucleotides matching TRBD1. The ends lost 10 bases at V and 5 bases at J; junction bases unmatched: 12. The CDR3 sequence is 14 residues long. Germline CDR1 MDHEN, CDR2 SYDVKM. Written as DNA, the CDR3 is TGTGCCACCGCCCCCCGGACAGGGGAGAACGAGCAGTACTTC. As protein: CATAPRTGENEQYF.

This CDR3 is CAWINWGYGTDPNGSSGNTIYF. Written as DNA, the CDR3 is TGTGCCTGGATTAATTGGGGGTATGGGACAGACCCAAACGGGAGCTCTGGAAACACCATATATTTT. This chain uses TRBV30 with TRBJ1-3; the match to TRBD1 covers 7 bases. This CDR3 contains 22 residues. Trimming at V came to 4 bases and at J to 0 bases, leaving 27 bases not matched to a gene. Germline CDR1 is GTSNPN and CDR2 is SVGIG (reference sequence).